This TCR beta chain was identified in a study of cytomegalovirus exposure and HLA in healthy donors. Primers included in the PCR were 60 Vbeta and 13 Jbeta primers. Profiled with immunoSEQ multiplex PCR; TCRdb holds only in-frame clones, not every one. The sample comprises roughly 100,000 clones, about 62% of which are singletons, and 4.5% to 5% rests with the top ten. The length of the CDR3 is 17 residues. Trimming stripped 0 bases from V and 0 bases from J, with 14 bases between. The receptor comes from a human donor in good health. Sequenced: PBMCs. V usage is TRBV23-1 and J usage is TRBJ2-5, with D possibly matching TRBD1 (5 bases). TRBV23-1 is noted as an ORF with a role that remains uncertain. For the CDR3, the DNA is TGCGCCAGCAGTCAATCAAAAGACAGACCAGACCAAGAGACCCAGTACTTC. As protein: CASSQSKDRPDQETQYF.